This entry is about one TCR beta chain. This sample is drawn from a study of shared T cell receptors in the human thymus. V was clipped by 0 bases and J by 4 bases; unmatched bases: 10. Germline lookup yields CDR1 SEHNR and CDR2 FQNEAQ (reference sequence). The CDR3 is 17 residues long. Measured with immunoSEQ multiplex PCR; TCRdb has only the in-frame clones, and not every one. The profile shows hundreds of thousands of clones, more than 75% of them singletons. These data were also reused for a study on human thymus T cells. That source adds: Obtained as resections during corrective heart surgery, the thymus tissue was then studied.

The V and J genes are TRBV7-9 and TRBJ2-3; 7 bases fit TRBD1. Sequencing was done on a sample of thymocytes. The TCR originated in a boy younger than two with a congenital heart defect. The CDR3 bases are TGTGCCAGCAGCTTAGCGGGAGAGGGGGCTTGGTCAGATACGCAGTATTTT. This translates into CASSLAGEGAWSDTQYF.